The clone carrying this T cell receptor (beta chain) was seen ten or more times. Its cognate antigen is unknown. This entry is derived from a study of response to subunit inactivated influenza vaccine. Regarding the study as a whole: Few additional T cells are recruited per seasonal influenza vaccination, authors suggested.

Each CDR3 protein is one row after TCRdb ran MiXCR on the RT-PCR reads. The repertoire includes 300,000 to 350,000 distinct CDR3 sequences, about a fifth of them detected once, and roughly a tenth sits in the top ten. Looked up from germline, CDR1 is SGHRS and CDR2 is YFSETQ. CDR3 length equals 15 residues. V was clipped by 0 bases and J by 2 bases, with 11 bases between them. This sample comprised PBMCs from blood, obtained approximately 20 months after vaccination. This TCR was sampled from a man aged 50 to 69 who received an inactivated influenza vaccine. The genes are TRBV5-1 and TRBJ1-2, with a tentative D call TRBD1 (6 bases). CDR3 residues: CASSLEGRGNYGYTF. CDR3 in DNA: TGCGCCAGCAGCTTGGAAGGCAGGGGAAACTATGGCTACACCTTC.